Reported below is one TCR beta chain. Its antigen remains unidentified. The CDR3 length is 13 residues. J lost 3 bases, V lost 3 bases, and 3 bases had no gene match. Looked up from germline, CDR1 is DFQATT and CDR2 is SNEGSKA (reference sequence). Repertoires were generated with immunoSEQ multiplex PCR, while TCRdb's copy carries only in-frame clones and drops some. Of around 200,000 clones listed, 94% were seen once; the top ten hold under 2%. These data originate in a study of T cell responses to AZD1222 COVID-19 vaccine. Broader study findings: Donor demographics were predominantly white British with a female majority; clonal diversity may be underestimated. Among those given AZD1222, only five or six were seropositive at baseline. The span of vaccine-associated CD4 TCRs extended across spike, with dominance at 160-218 and 743-854. After the peak T cell response, and only then, were repertoires sampled.

The sample in question was peripheral blood, obtained 28 days after the second AZD1222 dose. The source is an adult who received the AZD1222 COVID-19 vaccine. The chain joins TRBV20-1 to TRBJ1-1; 8 bases map to TRBD1. The CDR3 is CSASGQGDTEAFF. The CDR3 DNA sequence: TGCAGTGCTAGTGGACAGGGAGACACTGAAGCTTTCTTT.